The 32 T cell receptor beta chains below come from one sample, sequenced in a study of STAT3 mutations in large granular lymphocyte leukemia. Whole-study findings and limits: Every T-cell large granular lymphocyte leukemia patient had at least one immunodominant TCR beta clonotype.

Their specific antigens are unknown. The protocol was immunoSEQ multiplex PCR, while the TCRdb copy is restricted to in-frame clones and leaves out a portion. Here the sample spans about 13,000 clones, approximately 85% being singletons. Source material: PBMCs. The receptors originated from a human donor with T large granular lymphocyte leukemia. Some clones in this sample may be carry-over from other donors' samples.

This clone was detected a few times. The V call is TRBV5-1, the J call TRBJ1-3; tentatively, D is TRBD1 (5 bases). V was shortened by 4 bases and J by 4 bases, with 12 bases between the two germline ends. Germline V gene data show CDR1 as SGHRS and CDR2 as YFSETQ. The CDR3 is made up of 14 amino acids. In DNA form, the CDR3 reads TGCGCCAGCAGCCCTCAGGGCCAAGGAAACACCATATATTTT. Translated, it gives CASSPQGQGNTIYF.

The chain uses TRBV9 and TRBJ1-1; 8 nucleotides match TRBD1. The CDR3 is 14 residues long. From germline, CDR1 is SGDLS and CDR2 YYNGEE. The J segment lost 8 bases and the V segment lost 4 bases, leaving 10 bases of the junction unmatched. The DNA for the CDR3 is TGTGCCAGCAGCCCCCGGACAGGGAGGGAGGAAGCTTTCTTT. This gives the protein CASSPRTGREEAFF.

The chain carries TRBV5-4 and TRBJ2-1; the match to TRBD1 covers 11 bases. Trimming removed 4 bases from V and 4 bases from J; junction bases left unmatched: 4. CDR1 is SGHNT, CDR2 YYREEE, per germline (reference sequence). The CDR3 totals 15 residues. The CDR3 spells CASSTDRGLYNEQFF. CDR3 sequence (DNA): TGTGCCAGCAGCACGGACAGGGGGCTTTACAATGAGCAGTTCTTC.

The CDR3 DNA follows: TGTGCCAGTCGAGCGTCGAACACTGAAGCTTTCTTT. It translates to CASRASNTEAFF. The chain joins TRBV19 to TRBJ1-1; D unresolved. Trimming cost V 8 bases and J 1 base, with 8 bases left between them. CDR1 and CDR2 (germline): LNHDA, SQIVND (reference sequence). The CDR3 covers 12 residues.

The chain employs TRBV6-1 and TRBJ2-1; 7 bases are a match to TRBD1. The V segment lost 4 bases and the J segment 2 bases; nucleotides outside the gene matches: 8. The germline V gene has CDR1 MNHNS and CDR2 SASEGT. The CDR3 is made up of 16 amino acids. As DNA, the CDR3 is TGTGCCAGCAGTGTACAGACAGGGTACCCCTACAATGAGCAGTTCTTC. This encodes CASSVQTGYPYNEQFF.

The rearrangement joins TRBV7-9 to TRBJ1-2; 9 nucleotides line up with TRBD1. CDR1 SEHNR and CDR2 FQNEAQ come from the germline V gene (reference sequence). This CDR3 is 15 amino acids long. Trimming removed 4 bases from V and 2 bases from J; junction bases left unmatched: 5. The CDR3, as DNA: TGTGCCAGCAGCTCCAACAGGGGGCAGAACTATGGCTACACCTTC. It specifies CASSSNRGQNYGYTF.

By its share, this clone is large. The V and J genes are TRBV6-1 and TRBJ1-1, with 9 bases matching TRBD1. CDR3 length: 15 amino acids. Trimming removed 1 base from V and 5 bases from J; junction bases left unmatched: 5. CDR1 is MNHNS and CDR2 is SASEGT in the germline V gene. The DNA for the CDR3 is TGTGCCAGCAGTGAAGAGACAGGGGGAGGAACTGAAGCTTTCTTT. As protein: CASSEETGGGTEAFF.

V usage is TRBV6-1 and J usage is TRBJ2-2; TRBD1 agrees at 8 bases. The trim removed 3 bases at V and 5 bases at J, leaving 2 bases unmatched. There are 14 residues in the CDR3. Germline CDR1 and CDR2: MNHNS and SASEGT. The CDR3 DNA is TGTGCCAGCAGTGAGAGGGACAGGACCGGGGAGCTGTTTTTT. It translates to CASSERDRTGELFF.

The gene calls are TRBV6-6 and TRBJ2-5; D gene uncertain. The length of the CDR3 is 13 residues. V lost 5 bases and J 5 bases, leaving 12 bases between the germline ends. CDR1 and CDR2 (germline): MNHNY, SVGAGI (reference sequence). The CDR3 nucleotides are TGTGCCAGCAGTCTTTCGAACCGGGAGACCCAGTACTTC. Protein product: CASSLSNRETQYF.

This sequence joins TRBV19 and TRBJ1-5, with 7 bases aligning to TRBD1. Germline V gene data show CDR1 as LNHDA and CDR2 as SQIVND (reference sequence). The ends lost 3 bases at V and 1 base at J; junction bases unmatched: 3. The CDR3 has 15 amino acids. CDR3 sequence reads: CASSMSRGSNQPQHF. Here the CDR3 DNA reads TGTGCCAGTAGTATGTCCAGGGGGAGCAATCAGCCCCAGCATTTT.

The rearrangement uses TRBV15 and TRBJ2-1, with TRBD1 matching over 9 bases. Germline CDR1 LNHNV, CDR2 YYDKDF (reference sequence). With 4 bases clipped from V and 3 bases from J, the junction kept 13 bases outside the gene matches. CDR3 length: 18 residues. Here the CDR3 reads CATSTGTGLGTLYNEQFF. The CDR3 DNA follows: TGTGCCACCAGCACCGGGACAGGGTTGGGGACCCTCTACAATGAGCAGTTCTTC. The complete variable domain, with remaining parts taken from reference TRBV15 and TRBJ2-1, reads DAMVIQNPRYQVTQFGKPVTLSCSQTLNHNVMYWYQQKSSQAPKLLFHYYDKDFNNEADTPDNFQSRRPNTSFCFLDIRSPGLGDTAMYLCATSTGTGLGTLYNEQFFGPGTRLTVL.

The rearrangement joins TRBV28 to TRBJ2-2, with a possible D match to TRBD2 (6 bases). The CDR3 runs to 13 residues. The germline V gene encodes CDR1 MDHEN and CDR2 SYDVKM. V lost 4 bases, J lost 6 bases, and 9 bases lay in between. The DNA of the CDR3 is TGTGCCAGCAGTTCCAGGGAGGCCGGGGAGCTGTTTTTT. This codes for CASSSREAGELFF.

V and J are TRBV5-8 and TRBJ1-2, with 8 bases fitting TRBD1. CDR1 SGHTS and CDR2 YDEGEE come from the germline V gene. The CDR3 has 14 residues. V gave up 0 bases and J gave up 8 bases; unmatched junction bases: 6. CDR3 DNA sequence: TGTGCCAGCAGCTTGGACAGGGGGACGCGGGGCTACACCTTC. Amino acid sequence: CASSLDRGTRGYTF.

V and J are TRBV9 and TRBJ1-3, with D possibly TRBD1 on 6 matching bases. The CDR3 is 15 amino acids. The V gene's germline CDR1 is SGDLS and CDR2 YYNGEE. The V end lost 0 bases, the J end lost 3 bases, and 10 bases lay between the germline ends. The CDR3 nucleotides read TGTGCCAGCAGCGTAGCCGGGGGGCTTGGAAACACCATATATTTT. Its protein product is CASSVAGGLGNTIYF.

The CDR3: CAWSPRAGGEQFF. In DNA, the CDR3 is TGTGCCTGGAGCCCTAGGGCCGGTGGCGAGCAGTTCTTC. This sequence joins TRBV30 and TRBJ2-1; unclear D gene. The germline V and J ends were trimmed by 3 bases and 10 bases, with 16 bases remaining between them. Germline-derived CDR1 and CDR2 are GTSNPN and SVGIG (reference sequence). The CDR3 runs to 13 residues. Full variable domain (outside the CDR3, taken from reference TRBV30 and TRBJ2-1): SQTIHQWPATLVQPVGSPLSLECTVEGTSNPNLYWYRQAAGRGLQLLFYSVGIGQISSEVPQNLSASRPQDRQFILSSKKLLLSDSGFYLCAWSPRAGGEQFFGPGTRLTVL.

The CDR3 nucleotides read TGTGCCAGCAGCCAAGATCGACAGCGCAATCAGCCCCAGCATTTT. This encodes CASSQDRQRNQPQHF. The chain joins TRBV4-2 to TRBJ1-5; tentatively, D is TRBD1 (5 bases). Germline CDR1 reads LGHNA; CDR2 reads YNFKEQ. This CDR3 comprises 15 residues. V was clipped by 0 bases and J by 2 bases, with 8 bases between them.

This clone was counted only a few times. The CDR3 reads CASSPLPSPGWEQYF. The DNA for the CDR3 is TGTGCCAGCAGCCCGCTACCCTCCCCGGGGTGGGAGCAGTACTTC. This chain uses TRBV5-8 with TRBJ2-7; weak D call: TRBD2 (5 bases). CDR1 and CDR2 (germline): SGHTS, YDEGEE. Deletions cut 4 bases from V and 7 bases from J, with 21 bases between. The CDR3 has 15 residues.

This clone showed up just once. This chain connects TRBV5-6 to TRBJ2-6; D is tentatively TRBD1 or TRBD2 (5 bases each). Trimming cost V 4 bases and J 0 bases, with 14 bases left between them. This CDR3 spans 17 amino acids. CDR1 and CDR2 (germline): SGHDT, YYEEEE. This CDR3 reads CASSLGTAPSGANVLTF. The CDR3, as DNA: TGTGCCAGCAGCCTTGGGACGGCACCCTCTGGGGCCAACGTCCTGACTTTC.

Only one count was recorded for this clone. The chain carries TRBV6-6 and TRBJ1-1; unclear D gene. The germline CDR1 and CDR2 sequences are MNHNY and SVGAGI (reference sequence). This CDR3 comprises 10 residues. Trimming removed 6 bases at V and 11 bases at J, with 10 bases between. The CDR3 spells CASRASWAFF. The CDR3 DNA reads as TGTGCCAGCAGAGCCAGTTGGGCTTTCTTT.

The chain is built from TRBV5-1 and TRBJ1-1, with D tentatively TRBD1 (5 bases). Germline V gene lookup returns CDR1 SGHRS and CDR2 YFSETQ. V lost 2 bases, J lost 3 bases, and 8 bases lay in between. CDR3 length: 13 amino acids. The CDR3 DNA reads as TGCGCCAGCAGCTTTCTGGGGGACACTGAAGCTTTCTTT. Protein product: CASSFLGDTEAFF.

This clone was recorded a few times. The chain combines TRBV7-2 with TRBJ2-7; no reliable D call. V dropped 5 bases and J dropped 1 base, with 9 bases sitting between them. CDR3 length: 13 residues. CDR1 SGHTA and CDR2 FQGNSA come from the germline V gene. The CDR3 bases are TGTGCCAGCAGCCTTCTGGGGTCCTACGAGCAGTACGTC. This gives the protein CASSLLGSYEQYV.

This rearrangement joins TRBV5-4 to TRBJ1-3, with D possibly matching TRBD1 (5 bases). V was shortened by 0 bases and J by 2 bases, with 9 bases between the two germline ends. The CDR3 has 15 residues. The germline CDR1 and CDR2 sequences are SGHNT and YYREEE (reference sequence). This CDR3 reads CASSLDGAPGNTIYF. As DNA, the CDR3 is TGTGCCAGCAGCTTGGATGGGGCGCCTGGAAACACCATATATTTT.

A note on this clone: Distinct nucleotide sequences in the sample also encode this CDR3. The chain combines TRBV5-1 with TRBJ2-3, with D possibly being TRBD2 (5 bases). Germline-derived CDR1 and CDR2 are SGHRS and YFSETQ. V dropped 1 base and J dropped 5 bases, with 8 bases sitting between them. The CDR3 length is 13 residues. The CDR3 spells CASSLREGDTQYF. DNA of the CDR3: TGCGCCAGCAGCTTGAGAGAGGGAGATACGCAGTATTTT.

The gene calls are TRBV5-1 and TRBJ2-5, with TRBD2 matching 7 bases. Unmatched junction bases numbered 6, after V lost 4 bases and J lost 3 bases. The CDR3 runs 14 residues. Germline V gives CDR1 SGHRS, CDR2 YFSETQ. The CDR3 nucleotides read TGCGCCAGCAGCCAACTCGCGGGGGAAGAGACCCAGTACTTC. It specifies CASSQLAGEETQYF.

The rearrangement joins TRBV25-1 to TRBJ1-2, with TRBD1 as a possible D gene (5 bases). V was clipped by 2 bases and J by 8 bases, with 9 bases between them. From germline, CDR1 is MGHDK and CDR2 SYGVNS. This CDR3 comprises 12 residues. CDR3 protein: CASSEPGRGYTF. DNA for the CDR3: TGTGCCAGCAGTGAACCGGGACGAGGCTACACCTTC.

CDR3 sequence reads: CASSDWGQGTDTQYF. The CDR3 DNA is TGCGCCAGCAGTGATTGGGGACAGGGGACCGATACGCAGTATTTT. The V and J genes are TRBV10-2 and TRBJ2-3, with 10 bases aligning to TRBD1. The CDR3 covers 15 residues. Germline-derived CDR1 and CDR2 are WSHSY and SAAADI. V lost 3 bases to trimming and J lost 6 bases; unmatched junction nucleotides: 6.

The chain employs TRBV5-1 and TRBJ2-3, with D perhaps given as TRBD1 or TRBD2 (5 bases each). This CDR3 is built from 17 residues. Trimming cost V 6 bases and J 0 bases, with 20 bases left between them. In germline, CDR1 is SGHRS, CDR2 YFSETQ. The CDR3 reads CASILGPLGSSTDTQYF. In DNA form, the CDR3 reads TGCGCCAGCATATTGGGACCGCTCGGATCTAGCACAGATACGCAGTATTTT.

This clone appeared a single time. The chain links TRBV4-2 to TRBJ1-2; no reliable D call. In germline, CDR1 is LGHNA, CDR2 YNFKEQ. Trimming removed 8 bases from V and 8 bases from J, with 24 bases in between. This CDR3 is built from 15 residues. CDR3 bases: TGTGCCAGCTCCGACTGGGGAAACCCCACACGGGGCTACACCTTC. Translated: CASSDWGNPTRGYTF.

V gene TRBV19 combines with J gene TRBJ1-1; TRBD1 is a possible D gene (6 bases). V dropped 4 bases and J dropped 3 bases, with 9 bases sitting between them. From germline, CDR1 is LNHDA and CDR2 SQIVND (reference sequence). The CDR3 totals 13 residues. The CDR3 DNA reads TGTGCCAGTAGTAGGGGGCCGGACACTGAAGCTTTCTTT. It is translated as CASSRGPDTEAFF.

This rearrangement joins TRBV29-1 to TRBJ2-3, with D maybe TRBD2 (5 bases). Trimming removed 4 bases at V and 2 bases at J, with 19 bases between. The CDR3 extends over 16 amino acids. Germline V gives CDR1 SQVTM, CDR2 ANQGSEA. The CDR3 sequence: CSVVVIPGEPTDTQYF. Here the CDR3 DNA reads TGCAGCGTTGTAGTTATCCCCGGGGAACCCACAGATACGCAGTATTTT.

The rearrangement links TRBV18 to TRBJ1-2; D possibly corresponds to TRBD1 (6 bases). The length of the CDR3 is 14 residues. V was clipped by 4 bases and J by 4 bases, with 13 bases between them. Looked up from germline, CDR1 is KGHSH and CDR2 is LQKENI. CDR3 loop: CASSREQGIYGYTF. CDR3 in DNA: TGTGCCAGCTCACGAGAACAGGGTATCTATGGCTACACCTTC.

The chain couples TRBV7-9 to TRBJ1-2; D remains unclear. In germline, CDR1 is SEHNR, CDR2 FQNEAQ (reference sequence). Between the trimmed V and J ends, which lost 5 bases and 4 bases, there was a span of 8 bases. The CDR3 runs to 12 residues. CDR3 sequence (DNA): TGTGCCAGCAGCCAGTCAGGCTATGGCTACACCTTC. Residues: CASSQSGYGYTF.